This TCR beta chain was recovered during a study of vaccination and CD4 T cells after COVID-19. Oncomine TCR Beta short-read sequencing was applied to DNA from cultured CD4+ T cells. From CD4+ T cells that had been cultured, genomic DNA was extracted. TCRdb ran MiXCR on the PCR reads and lists one entry per CDR3 protein. The profile shows 13,000 to 15,000 distinct CDR3 sequences, roughly 61% of them singletons. Germline assignment: CDR1 SGHRS and CDR2 YFSETQ. With V trimmed by 6 bases and J by 7 bases, 16 bases remained unmatched. This CDR3 contains 16 residues. Comment on this clonotype: The antigen remains undetermined.

Documented treatment: roughly 11-day PBMC culture with coronavirus spike peptide pools or control peptides (ViraFEST assay). Negative selection separated CD4+ T cells from approximately 11-day cultures. The clonotype was recovered from a human donor who had recovered from COVID-19. The genes are TRBV5-1 and TRBJ1-2; 9 nucleotides line up with TRBD1. The sequencing input was CD4+ T cells from blood, cultured in vitro. The CDR3 loop reads CASTHTTIGTGSGYTF. The CDR3 nucleotides are TGCGCCAGCACTCATACGACCATAGGGACAGGGAGTGGCTACACCTTC.